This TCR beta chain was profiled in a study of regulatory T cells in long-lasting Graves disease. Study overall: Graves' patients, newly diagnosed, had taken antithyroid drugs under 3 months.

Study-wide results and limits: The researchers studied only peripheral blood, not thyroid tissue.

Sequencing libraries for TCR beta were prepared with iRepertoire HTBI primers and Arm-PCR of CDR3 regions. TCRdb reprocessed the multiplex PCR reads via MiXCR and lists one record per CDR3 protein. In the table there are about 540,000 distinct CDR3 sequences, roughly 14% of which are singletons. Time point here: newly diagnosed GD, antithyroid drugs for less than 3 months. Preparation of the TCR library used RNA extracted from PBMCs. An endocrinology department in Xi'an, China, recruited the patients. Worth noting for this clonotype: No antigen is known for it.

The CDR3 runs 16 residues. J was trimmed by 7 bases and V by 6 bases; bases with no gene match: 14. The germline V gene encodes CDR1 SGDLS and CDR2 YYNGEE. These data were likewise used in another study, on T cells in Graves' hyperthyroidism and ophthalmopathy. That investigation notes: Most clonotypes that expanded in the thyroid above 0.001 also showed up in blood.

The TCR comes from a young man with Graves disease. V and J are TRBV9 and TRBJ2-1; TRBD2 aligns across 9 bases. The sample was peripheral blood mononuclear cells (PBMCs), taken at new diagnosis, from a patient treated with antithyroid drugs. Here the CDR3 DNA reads TGTGCCAGCACCGCGAATCTAGCGGGAAAGGGGAATGAGCAGTTCTTC. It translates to CASTANLAGKGNEQFF.